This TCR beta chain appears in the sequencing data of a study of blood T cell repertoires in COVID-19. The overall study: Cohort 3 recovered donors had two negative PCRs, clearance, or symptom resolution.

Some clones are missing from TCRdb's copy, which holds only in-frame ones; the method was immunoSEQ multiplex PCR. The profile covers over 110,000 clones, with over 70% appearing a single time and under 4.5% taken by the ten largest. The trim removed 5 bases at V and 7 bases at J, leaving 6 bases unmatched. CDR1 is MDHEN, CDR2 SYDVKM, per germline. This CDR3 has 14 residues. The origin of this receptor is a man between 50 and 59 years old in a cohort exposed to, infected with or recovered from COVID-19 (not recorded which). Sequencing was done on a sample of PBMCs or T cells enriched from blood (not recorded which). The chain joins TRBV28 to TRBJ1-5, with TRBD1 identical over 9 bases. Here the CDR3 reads CASSLGQGWQPQHF. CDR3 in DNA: TGTGCCAGCAGTCTCGGACAGGGGTGGCAGCCCCAGCATTTT.